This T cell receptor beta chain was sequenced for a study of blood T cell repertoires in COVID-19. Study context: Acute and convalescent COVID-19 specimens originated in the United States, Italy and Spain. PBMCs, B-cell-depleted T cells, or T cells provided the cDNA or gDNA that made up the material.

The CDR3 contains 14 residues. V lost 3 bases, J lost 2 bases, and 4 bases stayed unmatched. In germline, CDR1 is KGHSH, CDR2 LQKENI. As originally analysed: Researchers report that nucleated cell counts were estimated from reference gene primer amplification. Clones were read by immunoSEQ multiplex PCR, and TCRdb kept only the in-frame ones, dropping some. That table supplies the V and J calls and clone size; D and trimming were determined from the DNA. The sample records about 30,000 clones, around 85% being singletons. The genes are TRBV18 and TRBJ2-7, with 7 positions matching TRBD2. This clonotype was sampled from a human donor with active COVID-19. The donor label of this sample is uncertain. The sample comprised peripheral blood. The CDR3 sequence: CASSPQRGAYEQYF. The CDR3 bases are TGTGCCAGCTCACCTCAACGGGGGGCCTACGAGCAGTACTTC.